The following is a TCR beta chain sequence with its context. Its cognate antigen is unknown. The data are from a study of identical twins. cDNA carried unique molecular identifiers, and a universal primer site was added by template switching. TCRdb re-analysed the 5' RACE reads in MiXCR, keeping a single row per CDR3 protein. This sample yields more than 400,000 distinct CDR3 sequences, of which around 15% are seen a single time; nearly 0.45% belongs to the top ten. General study findings and limits: The authors noted that invariant MAIT and iNKT cells could partly confound zero-insertion analyses. Within monozygotic twins, out-of-frame TCR alpha sharing was underestimated by the models.

The CDR3 is 15 amino acids. V shed 1 base, J shed 5 bases, and the junction held 7 bases outside the gene matches. In germline, CDR1 is MGHRA, CDR2 YSYEKL. This sample was also put to use in a study of yellow fever vaccine responses in identical twins.

Specimen: CD4+ T cells sorted from blood. The chain has TRBV4-1 and TRBJ2-7, with 8 positions matching TRBD1. This receptor was obtained from a young woman in good health. The CDR3 region has the DNA TGCGCCAGCAGCCAAGGGAGGACAGGGTGGAACGAGCAGTACTTC. Protein product: CASSQGRTGWNEQYF.